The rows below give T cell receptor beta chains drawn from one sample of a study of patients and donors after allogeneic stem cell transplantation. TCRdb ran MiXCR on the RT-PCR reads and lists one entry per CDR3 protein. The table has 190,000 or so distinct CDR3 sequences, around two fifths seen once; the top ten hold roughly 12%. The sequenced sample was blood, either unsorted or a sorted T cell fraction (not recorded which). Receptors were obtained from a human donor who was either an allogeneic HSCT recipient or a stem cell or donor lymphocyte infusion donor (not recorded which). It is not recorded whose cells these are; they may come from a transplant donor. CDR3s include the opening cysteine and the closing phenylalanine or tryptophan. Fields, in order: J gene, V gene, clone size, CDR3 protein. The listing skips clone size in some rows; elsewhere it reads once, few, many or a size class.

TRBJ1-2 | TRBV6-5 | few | CASSRDRRSYGYTF
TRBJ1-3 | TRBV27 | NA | CASSPLGADSGNTIYF
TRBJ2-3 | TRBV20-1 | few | CSASYGRAGGDTQYF
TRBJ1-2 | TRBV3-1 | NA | CASSQSDGYTF
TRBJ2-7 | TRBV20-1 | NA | CSAKTQYEQYF
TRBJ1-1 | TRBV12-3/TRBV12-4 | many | CASKTGVNTEAFF
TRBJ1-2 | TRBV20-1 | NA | CSAIIFGYGYTF
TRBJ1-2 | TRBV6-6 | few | CASSYVRGRGYGYTF
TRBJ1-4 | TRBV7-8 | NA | CASSLRRFNEKLFF
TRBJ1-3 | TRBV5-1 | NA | CASSFGSRSGNTIYF
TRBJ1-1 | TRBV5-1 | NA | CASSLKDRGTEAFF
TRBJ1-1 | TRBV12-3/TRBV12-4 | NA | CASRTTGRGEAFF